A single sample is the source of the 21 T cell receptor beta chains below, sequenced in a study of T cells in Graves' hyperthyroidism and ophthalmopathy. The TCR beta CDR3 regions underwent amplification using RNA transcripts as the source. Primed by the HTBI set, a first-round RT-PCR was run on the TCR CDR3. TCRdb redid the calling of the multiplex PCR reads with MiXCR, one entry per CDR3 protein. Among about 840,000 distinct CDR3 sequences listed, 38% were seen once. Sequenced input: blood. The origin of the receptors is a man between 18 and 29 years old with Graves' hyperthyroidism.

This chain links TRBV10-3 with TRBJ1-2; no clear D gene. This CDR3 is built from 12 residues. V was cut by 4 bases and J by 12 bases, with 15 bases left in between. Germline CDR1 ENHRY, CDR2 SYGVKD. The CDR3 sequence: CAISGSGRENTF. DNA of the CDR3: TGTGCCATCAGTGGTAGCGGGAGGGAGAACACCTTC.

In its sample, this clonotype was seen a few times. The chain carries TRBV7-9 and TRBJ2-7; weak D call: TRBD1 (5 bases). The germline CDR1 and CDR2 sequences are SEHNR and FQNEAQ (reference sequence). The CDR3 consists of 14 residues. Deletions cut 3 bases from V and 1 base from J, with 10 bases between. As DNA, the CDR3 is TGTGCCAGCAGCTTCTTACAGGAGTCCTACGAGCAGTACTTC. It codes for CASSFLQESYEQYF.

This chain uses TRBV5-1 with TRBJ1-1, with 10 bases identical to TRBD1. This CDR3 region has 13 residues. Per germline, CDR1 SGHRS and CDR2 YFSETQ. The trim removed 5 bases at V and 6 bases at J, leaving 4 bases unmatched. The CDR3 spells CASRTGTGAEAFF. Here the CDR3 DNA reads TGCGCCAGCAGGACCGGGACAGGGGCTGAAGCTTTCTTT.

This clonotype was observed many times. The CDR3 loop reads CASSEAQGSYEQYF. DNA for the CDR3: TGTGCCAGCAGTGAGGCACAGGGGAGCTACGAGCAGTACTTC. V is TRBV2 and J is TRBJ2-7; 7 nucleotides agree with TRBD1. The germline V gene encodes CDR1 SNHLY and CDR2 FYNNEI. V was clipped by 3 bases and J by 3 bases; unmatched bases: 5. This CDR3 region has 14 residues.

The rearrangement uses TRBV6-5 and TRBJ1-5, with TRBD1 as a possible D gene (5 bases). With 4 bases removed from V and 7 bases from J, the gap between germline ends came to 11 bases. The CDR3 sequence is 13 residues long. Germline V gene sequence: CDR1 MNHEY, CDR2 SVGAGI. The CDR3, as DNA: TGTGCCAGCAGTTTCCGGCAGGGACAGCCCCAGCATTTT. This encodes CASSFRQGQPQHF.

The chain employs TRBV5-5 and TRBJ1-2; D gene uncertain. Trimming removed 4 bases at V and 2 bases at J, with 15 bases between. This CDR3 spans 15 amino acids. Germline CDR1 reads SGHKS; CDR2 reads YYEKEE (reference sequence). This CDR3 reads CASSQRPEGNYGYTF. CDR3 DNA sequence: TGTGCCAGCAGCCAACGACCGGAGGGAAACTATGGCTACACCTTC.

The V and J genes are TRBV7-9 and TRBJ1-1; weak D call: TRBD1 (5 bases). Germline values: CDR1 SEHNR, CDR2 FQNEAQ (reference sequence). V lost 4 bases and J lost 4, with 16 bases in between. CDR3 length: 15 amino acids. The CDR3 region is CASSWRAGSGTEAFF. The CDR3 DNA is TGTGCCAGCAGCTGGAGGGCAGGGAGTGGCACTGAAGCTTTCTTT.

This rearrangement joins TRBV7-2 to TRBJ1-2; D is undetermined. CDR3 length: 14 residues. Germline loops: CDR1 SGHTA, CDR2 FQGNSA. The V end lost 5 bases, the J end lost 0 bases, and 10 bases lay between the germline ends. This CDR3 reads CASSPMGPNYGYTF. For the CDR3, the DNA is TGTGCCAGCAGCCCCATGGGCCCTAACTATGGCTACACCTTC.

This clonotype was observed many times. The CDR3 DNA sequence: TGCGCCAGCAGCTTTCAGGGGAGCTACGAGCAGTACTTC. Translation gives CASSFQGSYEQYF. The chain employs TRBV5-1 and TRBJ2-7; tentatively, D is TRBD1 (6 bases). V lost 2 bases, J lost 3 bases, and 9 bases lay in between. CDR1 and CDR2 (germline): SGHRS, YFSETQ. The CDR3 consists of 13 residues.

At least ten counts were recorded for this clonotype. The chain combines TRBV2 with TRBJ1-4, with a weak D call TRBD1 (5 bases). Trimming shortened V by 5 bases and J by 8 bases, and 15 bases separated the two germline ends. Germline V gives CDR1 SNHLY, CDR2 FYNNEI. The length of the CDR3 is 14 residues. This chain's CDR3 is CASSRRGGGEKLFF. The CDR3 DNA reads as TGTGCCAGCAGTAGACGGGGCGGCGGGGAAAAACTGTTTTTT.

The V and J genes are TRBV7-2 and TRBJ2-2; 12 nucleotides align to TRBD2. The ends lost 5 bases at V and 5 bases at J; junction bases unmatched: 6. CDR1 SGHTA and CDR2 FQGNSA come from the germline V gene. The CDR3 is 16 residues long. The CDR3: CASSPRTSGKTGELFF. In nucleotides, the CDR3 is TGTGCCAGCAGCCCCCGGACTAGCGGGAAGACCGGGGAGCTGTTTTTT.

This clonotype was counted between two and nine times. The CDR3 here is CASSQSHMNTEAFF. The CDR3 bases are TGTGCCAGCAGCCAATCGCACATGAACACTGAAGCTTTCTTT. The chain couples TRBV9 to TRBJ1-1; D is unresolved. This CDR3 region has 14 residues. V was shortened by 4 bases and J by 0 bases, with 10 bases between the two germline ends. CDR1 and CDR2 from the germline V gene are SGDLS and YYNGEE.

Note on this clonotype: Its ends do not fully match the called genes, so a read error is possible. The J gene is TRBJ2-1, the V gene TRBV29-1; D ambiguous. CDR3 length: 15 residues. Germline values: CDR1 SQVTM, CDR2 ANQGSEA. The CDR3 DNA follows: TGCAGCGTTGAAGAACCCCCGAACTCCTACAATGAGCAGCTCTTC. It translates to CSVEEPPNSYNEQLF.

The V and J genes are TRBV2 and TRBJ1-1; 7 positions match TRBD1. Trimming cost V 7 bases and J 2 bases; bases outside gene matches: 7. Germline CDR1 is SNHLY and CDR2 is FYNNEI. CDR3 size: 14 residues. The CDR3 protein is CASKDRYLNTEAFF. In nucleotides, the CDR3 is TGTGCCAGCAAGGACAGGTACCTAAACACTGAAGCTTTCTTT.

This clonotype was detected many times. The CDR3 DNA reads as TGTGCCAGCTTAGGGCTGTATGGCTACACCTTC. Translation: CASLGLYGYTF. The chain couples TRBV5-4 to TRBJ1-2; D call uncertain. V lost 7 bases and J 5 bases, leaving 9 bases between the germline ends. This CDR3 is built from 11 residues. CDR1 and CDR2 (germline): SGHNT, YYREEE (reference sequence).

Comments on this clonotype: This may be a read error: a much more frequent sequence differs by one nucleotide. This chain connects TRBV7-9 to TRBJ2-5; TRBD2 is a possible D gene (6 bases). The CDR3 runs to 14 residues. Germline V CDR1 and CDR2: SEHNR, FQNEAQ (reference sequence). CDR3 nucleotide sequence: TGTGCCGGCAGCTCCCCCACGGGGGAAGAGACCCAGTACTTC. It codes for CAGSSPTGEETQYF.

V gene TRBV7-6 combines with J gene TRBJ2-1; possibly TRBD2 for D (6 bases). Germline CDR1 and CDR2: SGHVS and FNYEAQ. CDR3 length equals 14 residues. V was pared by 5 bases and J by 7 bases, with 15 bases between. The CDR3 is CASSLGPGGNEQFF. Here the CDR3 DNA reads TGTGCCAGCAGCCTAGGGCCAGGAGGGAATGAGCAGTTCTTC.

About this clonotype: One base away lies a much larger clone, so this may be a sequencing read error. The V call is TRBV10-3, the J call TRBJ2-2; the D is unclear. Germline V lookup: CDR1 ENHRY, CDR2 SYGVKD. Between the trimmed V and J ends, which lost 10 bases and 1 base, there was a span of 7 bases. The CDR3 is made up of 12 amino acids. The CDR3 loop is CASMVNTGELFF. CDR3 in DNA: TGTGCCAGCATGGTGAACACCGGGGAGCTGTTTTTT.

The rearrangement links TRBV6-5 to TRBJ1-2; D gene unclear. This CDR3 contains 15 residues. The germline V gene has CDR1 MNHEY and CDR2 SVGAGI. Trimming cost V 3 bases and J 0 bases, with 11 bases left between them. CDR3 sequence reads: CASSYGSDSNYGYTF. The DNA for the CDR3 is TGTGCCAGCAGTTATGGGTCCGATTCTAACTATGGCTACACCTTC.

The gene calls are TRBV9 and TRBJ2-5; D is perhaps TRBD1 (6 bases). From germline, CDR1 is SGDLS and CDR2 YYNGEE. The CDR3 length is 15 residues. Trimming left V 5 bases short and J 2 bases short, with 16 bases between. The CDR3 bases are TGTGCCAGCAGTTACAGGGTGGCGAGGCAAGAGACCCAGTACTTC. It specifies CASSYRVARQETQYF.

This clonotype was counted a few times. The chain employs TRBV7-9 and TRBJ2-5; 8 bases line up with TRBD2. CDR1 is SEHNR, CDR2 FQNEAQ, per germline (reference sequence). V trimming: 5 bases; J trimming: 2 bases; junction bases outside the gene matches: 13. There are 17 residues in the CDR3. In nucleotides, the CDR3 is TGTGCCAGCAGCCCAAAGGAGGCTAGCGGGCAACAAGAGACCCAGTACTTC. Translated: CASSPKEASGQQETQYF.